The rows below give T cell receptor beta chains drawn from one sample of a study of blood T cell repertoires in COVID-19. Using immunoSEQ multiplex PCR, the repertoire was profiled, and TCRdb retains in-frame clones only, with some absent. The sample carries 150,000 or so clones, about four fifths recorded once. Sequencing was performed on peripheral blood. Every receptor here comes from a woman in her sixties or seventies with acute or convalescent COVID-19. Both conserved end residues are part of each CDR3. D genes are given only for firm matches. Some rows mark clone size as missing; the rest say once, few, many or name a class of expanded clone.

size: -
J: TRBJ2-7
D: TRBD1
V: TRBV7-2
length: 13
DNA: TGTGCCAGCAGCCAGGGACAGGGGGTTCAGCAGTACTTC
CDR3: CASSQGQGVQQYF

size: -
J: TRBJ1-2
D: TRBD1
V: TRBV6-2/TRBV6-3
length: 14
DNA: TGTGCCAGCAGTGAGGGACAGATCAGCTATGGCTACACCTTC
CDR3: CASSEGQISYGYTF

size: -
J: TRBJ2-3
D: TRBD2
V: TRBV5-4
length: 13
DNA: TGTGCCAGCAGCTTGCAACTAGCGGATAGTCAGTATTTT
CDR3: CASSLQLADSQYF

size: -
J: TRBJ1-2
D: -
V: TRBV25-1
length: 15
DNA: TGTGCCAGCAGTGAAAAGGGAGGCTGGGGGTATGGCTACACCTTC
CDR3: CASSEKGGWGYGYTF

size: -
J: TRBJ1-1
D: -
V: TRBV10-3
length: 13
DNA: TGTGCCATCAAACCAGAAATGAACACTGAAGCTTTCTTT
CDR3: CAIKPEMNTEAFF

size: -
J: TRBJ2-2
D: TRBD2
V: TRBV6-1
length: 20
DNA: TGTGCCAGCAGTGAATCCGTCGGGACTAGCGGGGGGGCGAACACCGGGGAGCTGTTTTTT
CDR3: CASSESVGTSGGANTGELFF

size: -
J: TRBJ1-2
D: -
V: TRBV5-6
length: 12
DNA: TGTGCCAGCAGCTATACCCAGGGGATAGGGACCTTC
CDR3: CASSYTQGIGTF

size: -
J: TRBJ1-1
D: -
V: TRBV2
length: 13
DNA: TGTGCCAGCAGCCGAGGTGTAGACACTGAAGCTTTCTTT
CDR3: CASSRGVDTEAFF

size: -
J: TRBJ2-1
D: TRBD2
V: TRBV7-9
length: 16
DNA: TGTGCCAGCAGCCGGCAGGCTAGCGGGGTCTCCAATGAGCAGTTCTTC
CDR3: CASSRQASGVSNEQFF

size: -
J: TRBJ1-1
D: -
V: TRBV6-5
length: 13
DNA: TGTGCCAGCGGTCCGGGACTTATCGCTGGAGCTTTCTTT
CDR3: CASGPGLIAGAFF

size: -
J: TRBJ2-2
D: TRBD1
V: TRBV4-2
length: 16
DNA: TGTGCCAGCAGCCACGCTACAGGGGTAACCACCGGGGAGCTGTTTTTT
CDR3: CASSHATGVTTGELFF

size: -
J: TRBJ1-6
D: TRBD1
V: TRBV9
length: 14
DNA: TGTGCCAGCAGCGTAGCAGGGGGTAATTCACCCCTCCACTTT
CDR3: CASSVAGGNSPLHF

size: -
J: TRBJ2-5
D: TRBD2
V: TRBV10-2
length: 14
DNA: TGCGCCAGCAAGTCTAGCGGGGCCCAAGAGACCCAGTACTTC
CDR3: CASKSSGAQETQYF

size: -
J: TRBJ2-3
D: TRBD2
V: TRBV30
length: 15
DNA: TGTGCCTGGAGTGATACTAGCGATGCCACAGATACGCAGTATTTT
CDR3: CAWSDTSDATDTQYF

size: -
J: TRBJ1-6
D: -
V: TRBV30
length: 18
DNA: TGTGCCTGGAGTCAGGGACAACTAAAGAGCTCCTATAATTCACCCCTCCACTTT
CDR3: CAWSQGQLKSSYNSPLHF

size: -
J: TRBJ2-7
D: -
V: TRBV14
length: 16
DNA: TGTGCCAGCAGCCAGGAGGGGGCCCCGAGACCCTACGAGCAGTACTTC
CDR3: CASSQEGAPRPYEQYF

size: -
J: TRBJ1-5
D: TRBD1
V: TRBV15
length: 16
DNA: TGTGCCACCAGCGGCGGTCAGGGGGCAAGCAATCAGCCCCAGCATTTT
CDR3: CATSGGQGASNQPQHF

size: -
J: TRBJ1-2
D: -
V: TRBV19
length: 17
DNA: TGTGCCAGTAGCCCCTATCAGGGTAACCTGATTAACTATGGCTACACCTTC
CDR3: CASSPYQGNLINYGYTF

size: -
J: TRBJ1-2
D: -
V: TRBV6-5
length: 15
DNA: TGTGCCAGCAGTTATAGGCAGGGTGGGTCGTGGGACTACACCTTC
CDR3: CASSYRQGGSWDYTF

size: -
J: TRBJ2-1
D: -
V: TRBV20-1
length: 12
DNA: TGCAGTGCTAGTAGAGGGAGCGATGAGCAGTTCTTC
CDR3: CSASRGSDEQFF

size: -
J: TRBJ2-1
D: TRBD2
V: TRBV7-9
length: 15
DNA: TGTGCCAGCAGCCCACGGACTAGCGGCGGCAATGAGCAGTTCTTC
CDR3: CASSPRTSGGNEQFF

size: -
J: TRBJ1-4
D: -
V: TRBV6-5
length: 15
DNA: TGTGCCAGCAGCACCCCGGGAGAGGGGAATGAAAAACTGTTTTTT
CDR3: CASSTPGEGNEKLFF

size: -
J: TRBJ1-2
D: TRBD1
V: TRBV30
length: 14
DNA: TGTGCCTGGACCTACTTCGACAGGGATTATGGCTACACCTTC
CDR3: CAWTYFDRDYGYTF

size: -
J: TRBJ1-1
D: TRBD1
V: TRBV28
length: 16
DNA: TGTGCCAGCAGTTTATCACAGGGGGCGGTGGACACTGAAGCTTTCTTT
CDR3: CASSLSQGAVDTEAFF

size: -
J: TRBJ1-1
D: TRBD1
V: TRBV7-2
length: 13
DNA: TGTGCCAGCAGCTCTCACAGGGGCACTGAAGCTTTCTTT
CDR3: CASSSHRGTEAFF

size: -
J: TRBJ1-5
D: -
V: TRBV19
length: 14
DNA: TGTGCCAGTAGTCGGGGAACAGGGCCAGAGGTCCAGCATTTT
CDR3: CASSRGTGPEVQHF

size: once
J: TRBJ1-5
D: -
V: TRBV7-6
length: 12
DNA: TGTGCCAGCAGCCTAACTAATCAGCCCCAGCATTTT
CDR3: CASSLTNQPQHF

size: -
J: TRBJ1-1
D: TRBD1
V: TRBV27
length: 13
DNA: TGTGCCAGCAGTTCGAACCGGGACAGGGGAGCTTTCTTT
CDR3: CASSSNRDRGAFF

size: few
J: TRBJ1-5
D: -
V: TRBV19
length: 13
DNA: TGTGCCAGTAGTATAACCCAGGGTCAGCCCCAGCATTTT
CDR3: CASSITQGQPQHF

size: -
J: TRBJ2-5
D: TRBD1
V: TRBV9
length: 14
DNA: TGTGCCAGCAGCGCGGGACAGTTAAAAGAGACCCAGTACTTC
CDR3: CASSAGQLKETQYF

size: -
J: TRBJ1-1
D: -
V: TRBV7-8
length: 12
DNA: TGTGCCAGCAGCTCAACGGGAGGGGAAGCTTTCTTT
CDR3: CASSSTGGEAFF

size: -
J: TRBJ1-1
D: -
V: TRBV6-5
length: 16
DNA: TGTGCCAGCAGTTACTCCCCACGCAGGGGGAACACTGAAGCTTTCTTT
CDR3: CASSYSPRRGNTEAFF

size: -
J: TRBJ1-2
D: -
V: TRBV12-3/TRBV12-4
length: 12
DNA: TGTGCCAGCAGTTTAGGCGGAGATGGCTACACCTTC
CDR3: CASSLGGDGYTF

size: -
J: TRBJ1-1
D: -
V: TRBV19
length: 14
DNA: TGTGCCAGTAGTTTCATGACACCTAACACTGAAGCTTTCTTT
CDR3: CASSFMTPNTEAFF

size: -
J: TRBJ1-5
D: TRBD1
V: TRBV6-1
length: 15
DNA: TGTGCCAGCAGTGAAGTGGGGACAGCCTATCAGCCCCAGCATTTT
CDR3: CASSEVGTAYQPQHF

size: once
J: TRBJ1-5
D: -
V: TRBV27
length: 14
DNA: TGTGCCAGCAGTTTATGGGGAGGAAATCAGCCCCAGCATTTT
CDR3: CASSLWGGNQPQHF

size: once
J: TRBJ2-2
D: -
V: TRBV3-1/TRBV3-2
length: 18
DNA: TGTGCCAGCAGCCAAGCCAGAAGGGGGGGAAAGGATACCGGGGAGCTGTTTTTT
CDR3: CASSQARRGGKDTGELFF

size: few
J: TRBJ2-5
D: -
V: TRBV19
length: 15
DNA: TGTGCCAGTAGTATGGTGAAAGCCCACCAAGAGACCCAGTACTTC
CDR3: CASSMVKAHQETQYF

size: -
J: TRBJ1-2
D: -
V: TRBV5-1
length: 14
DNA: TGCGCCAGCAGCTTGGACACGTCTCTCTATGGCTACACCTTC
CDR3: CASSLDTSLYGYTF

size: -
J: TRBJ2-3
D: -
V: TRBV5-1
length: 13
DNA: TGCGCCAGCAGAGAGCAACTAGAAGATACGCAGTATTTT
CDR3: CASREQLEDTQYF

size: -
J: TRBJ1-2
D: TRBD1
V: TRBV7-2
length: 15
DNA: TGTGCCAGCAGCGCACAGGGGGTCCCCTTCTATGGCTACACCTTC
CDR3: CASSAQGVPFYGYTF

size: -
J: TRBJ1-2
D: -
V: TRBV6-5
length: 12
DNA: TGTGCCAGCAGCACAGGGTCCGGCGGCTACACCTTC
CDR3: CASSTGSGGYTF

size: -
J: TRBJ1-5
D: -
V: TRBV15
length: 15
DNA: TGTGCCACCAGCTCACAGGTGGGGTCCAATCAGCCCCAGCATTTT
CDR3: CATSSQVGSNQPQHF

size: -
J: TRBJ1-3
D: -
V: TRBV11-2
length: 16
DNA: TGTGCCAGCAGCTTAGTAGGCCGCGGTCCAGGAAACACCATATATTTT
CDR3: CASSLVGRGPGNTIYF

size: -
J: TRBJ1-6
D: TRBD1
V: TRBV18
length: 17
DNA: TGTGCCAGCTCACTATCGGACAGGTTCCTCGGGAATTCACCCCTCCACTTT
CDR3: CASSLSDRFLGNSPLHF

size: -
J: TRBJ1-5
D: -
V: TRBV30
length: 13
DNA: TGTGCCTGGAGTGTAAGAGGGACAAGCAGTCAGCATTTT
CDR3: CAWSVRGTSSQHF

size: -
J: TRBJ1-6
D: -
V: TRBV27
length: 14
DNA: TGTGCCAGCTCCCGGAGCTCCTATAATTCACCCCTCCACTTT
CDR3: CASSRSSYNSPLHF

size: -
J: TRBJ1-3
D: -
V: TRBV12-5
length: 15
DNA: TGTGCTAGTGCCCGTGGGATACAGGGAGGAAACACCATATATTTT
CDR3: CASARGIQGGNTIYF

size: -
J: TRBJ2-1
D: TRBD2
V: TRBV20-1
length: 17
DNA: TGCAGTGCTAGTGATGGACTAGCGGGGGTCGTCGGAAATGAGCAGTTCTTC
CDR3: CSASDGLAGVVGNEQFF

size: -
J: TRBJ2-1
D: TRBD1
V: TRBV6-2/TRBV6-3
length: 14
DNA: TGTGCCAGCAGTCCGCCTACAGGGGTCAATGAGCAGTTCTTC
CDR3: CASSPPTGVNEQFF

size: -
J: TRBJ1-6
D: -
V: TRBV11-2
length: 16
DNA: TGTGCCAGCAGCTCCAGGGTGGTGGCCTATAATTCACCCCTCCACTTT
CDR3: CASSSRVVAYNSPLHF

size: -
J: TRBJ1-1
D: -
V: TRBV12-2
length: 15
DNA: TGTGCAAGTCGCCCATGGGGGGGCCTGAACACTGAAGCTTTCTTT
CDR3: CASRPWGGLNTEAFF

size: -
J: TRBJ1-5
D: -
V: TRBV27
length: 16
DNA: TGTGCCAGCAGTTTTGTAGGGAGAGGGAGCAATCAGCCCCAGCATTTT
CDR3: CASSFVGRGSNQPQHF

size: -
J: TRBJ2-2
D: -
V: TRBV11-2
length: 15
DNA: TGTGCCAGCAGCTTAGATCAGGGGAACACCGGGGAGCTGTTTTTT
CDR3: CASSLDQGNTGELFF

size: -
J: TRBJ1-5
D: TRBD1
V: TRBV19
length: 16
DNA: TGTGCCAGTAGTGTCTCCGGGACAGGAATTAATCAGCCCCAGCATTTT
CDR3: CASSVSGTGINQPQHF

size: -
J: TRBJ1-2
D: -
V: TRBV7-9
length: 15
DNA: TGTGCCAGCAGCTTAGCGTTGACGGGATACAGTGGCTACACCTTC
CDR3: CASSLALTGYSGYTF

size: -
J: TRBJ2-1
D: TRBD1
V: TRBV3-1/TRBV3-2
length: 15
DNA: TGTGCCAGCAGCCCCCGGGACAGGGGACACAATGAGCAGTTCTTC
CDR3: CASSPRDRGHNEQFF

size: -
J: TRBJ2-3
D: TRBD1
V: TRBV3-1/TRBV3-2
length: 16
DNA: TGTGCCAGCAGCCAACAAGTGGGCACAACAGGGGATCCGCAGTATTTT
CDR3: CASSQQVGTTGDPQYF

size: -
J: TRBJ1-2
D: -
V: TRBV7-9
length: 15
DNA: TGTGCCAGCAGCTTAATGGCACGGGGGGTCTATGGCTACACCTTC
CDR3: CASSLMARGVYGYTF

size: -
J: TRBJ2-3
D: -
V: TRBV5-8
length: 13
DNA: TGTGCCAGCAGCTTGATGGGGGCCGATACGCAGTATTTT
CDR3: CASSLMGADTQYF